Shown below are 32 T cell receptor beta chains from a single sample sequenced in a study of cytomegalovirus exposure and HLA in healthy donors. Assay used: immunoSEQ multiplex PCR; TCRdb lists only in-frame clones, some missing. The sample yields more than 200,000 clones, roughly 91% seen once. Sample: PBMCs. The receptors come from a woman aged 25 to 39 in good health and CMV-seronegative.

The rearrangement links TRBV14 to TRBJ1-4; weak D call: TRBD1 (6 bases). The CDR3 is 15 amino acids. Germline V gene lookup returns CDR1 SGHDN and CDR2 FVKESK. V lost 4 bases, J lost 4 bases, and 13 bases lay in between. CDR3 sequence reads: CASSPMDRSNEKLFF. The CDR3 DNA follows: TGTGCCAGCAGCCCTATGGACAGAAGTAATGAAAAACTGTTTTTT.

There are a few counts of this clone. This chain links TRBV6-6 with TRBJ2-7; perhaps D is TRBD1 or TRBD2 (5 bases each). The germline CDR1 and CDR2 sequences are MNHNY and SVGAGI (reference sequence). The V end lost 6 bases, the J end lost 4 bases, and 10 bases lay between the germline ends. This CDR3 is built from 12 residues. In nucleotides, the CDR3 is TGTGCCAGCAGCCTGGGGGATTACGAGCAGTACTTC. Translated, it gives CASSLGDYEQYF.

This clone has just one count. The genes are TRBV15 and TRBJ1-1; no definite D call. The CDR3 loop spans 13 amino acids. V shed 5 bases and J shed 1 base, with 8 bases lying between them. Looked up from germline, CDR1 is LNHNV and CDR2 is YYDKDF (reference sequence). The chain's CDR3 is CATSGIGNTEAFF. In nucleotides, the CDR3 is TGTGCCACCAGCGGAATTGGGAACACTGAAGCTTTCTTT.

V usage is TRBV12-5 and J usage is TRBJ2-7; 13 positions agree with TRBD2. The CDR3 has 15 residues. Per germline, CDR1 LGHNT and CDR2 FRNRAP. The V gene end was trimmed by 6 bases and the J gene end by 3 bases; junction bases not matched to a gene: 5. The CDR3 nucleotides are TGTGCTAGTGGCGGGGGACTAGCGGGATTCTACGAGCAGTACTTC. The encoded protein is CASGGGLAGFYEQYF.

The sample holds a few counts of this clone. This chain joins TRBV10-3 and TRBJ1-5; TRBD1 aligns across 9 bases. V shed 3 bases and J 5 bases; nucleotides not matched to a gene: 2. Germline V lookup: CDR1 ENHRY, CDR2 SYGVKD. The CDR3 is made up of 14 amino acids. This CDR3 is CAISDGTGYQPQHF. In DNA, the CDR3 is TGTGCCATCAGTGATGGGACAGGGTATCAGCCCCAGCATTTT.

The chain recombines TRBV28 with TRBJ1-5; maybe TRBD1 (5 bases). Between the trimmed V and J ends, which lost 2 bases and 5 bases, there was a span of 19 bases. Germline V lookup: CDR1 MDHEN, CDR2 SYDVKM. The CDR3 is 17 amino acids. CDR3 coding DNA: TGTGCCAGCAGTTTAGACGTTCGAGGGCAGGGTTATCAGCCCCAGCATTTT. It translates to CASSLDVRGQGYQPQHF.

The gene calls are TRBV11-1 and TRBJ2-4, with 8 bases that match TRBD1. The germline V gene encodes CDR1 SGHAT and CDR2 FQDESV (reference sequence). V lost 5 bases to trimming and J lost 3 bases; unmatched junction nucleotides: 6. The CDR3 is made up of 15 amino acids. This CDR3 is CASSLTGGGKNIQYF. The CDR3 nucleotides read TGTGCCAGCAGCCTAACAGGGGGTGGCAAAAACATTCAGTACTTC.

The chain joins TRBV28 to TRBJ2-7; 11 bases map to TRBD2. Germline V gene sequence: CDR1 MDHEN, CDR2 SYDVKM. J was trimmed by 7 bases and V by 6 bases; bases with no gene match: 11. The CDR3 covers 15 residues. The CDR3 DNA is TGTGCCAGCAGCCCTTTAGCGGGAGGGATATGGGAGCAGTACTTC. Amino acid sequence: CASSPLAGGIWEQYF.

V usage is TRBV2 and J usage is TRBJ2-7, with 8 bases fitting TRBD1. CDR1 and CDR2 from the germline V gene are SNHLY and FYNNEI. This CDR3 spans 17 amino acids. V trimming: 0 bases; J trimming: 3 bases; junction bases outside the gene matches: 10. The CDR3 is CASSEAIGQGFHYEQYF. Here the CDR3 DNA reads TGTGCCAGCAGTGAAGCTATAGGACAGGGCTTTCACTACGAGCAGTACTTC.

The chain links TRBV14 to TRBJ2-7; 9 positions agree with TRBD1. CDR3 length equals 14 residues. Germline V gene lookup returns CDR1 SGHDN and CDR2 FVKESK. J lost 8 bases, V lost 0 bases, and 5 bases had no gene match. The CDR3 nucleotides are TGTGCCAGCAGCCAAGATCTCACAGGGGGCCAGCAGTACTTC. It codes for CASSQDLTGGQQYF. Full variable domain (missing parts from reference TRBV14 and TRBJ2-7): EAGVTQFPSHSVIEKGQTVTLRCDPISGHDNLYWYRRVMGKEIKFLLHFVKESKQDESGMPNNRFLAERTGGTYSTLKVQPAELEDSGVYFCASSQDLTGGQQYFGPGTRLTVT.

The V gene is TRBV18, the J gene TRBJ2-4, with 7 bases lining up with TRBD1. This CDR3 region has 17 residues. From germline, CDR1 is KGHSH and CDR2 LQKENI. The V and J ends lost 0 bases and 0 bases, in that order; junction bases with no gene match: 5. CDR3 DNA sequence: TGTGCCAGCTCACCACCGACAGGGAACGTAGCCAAAAACATTCAGTACTTC. This gives the protein CASSPPTGNVAKNIQYF.

V gene TRBV19 combines with J gene TRBJ2-2, with no clear D. The CDR3 length is 11 residues. Germline assignment: CDR1 LNHDA and CDR2 SQIVND (reference sequence). With 7 bases removed from V and 8 bases from J, the gap between germline ends came to 8 bases. In DNA form, the CDR3 reads TGTGCCAGTACCTCTTCTGGGGAGCTGTTTTTT. This sequence encodes CASTSSGELFF.

This rearrangement joins TRBV5-6 to TRBJ2-1; D is undetermined. The germline V and J ends were trimmed by 0 bases and 9 bases, with 10 bases remaining between them. Germline V gene sequence: CDR1 SGHDT, CDR2 YYEEEE. The CDR3 consists of 13 residues. In nucleotides, the CDR3 is TGTGCCAGCAGCTTGGTCGGTGGTGGTGAGCAGTTCTTC. This sequence encodes CASSLVGGGEQFF.

The chain links TRBV27 to TRBJ2-5; tentative D call: TRBD1 (5 bases). The V gene lost 2 bases and the J gene lost 4 bases, with 5 bases spanning the gap. In germline, CDR1 is MNHEY, CDR2 SMNVEV (reference sequence). The CDR3 has 12 amino acids. CDR3 region: CASSLQGETQYF. The CDR3 region has the DNA TGTGCCAGCAGTTTACAGGGAGAGACCCAGTACTTC.

This chain joins TRBV7-2 and TRBJ2-3; no firm D call. CDR1 is SGHTA, CDR2 FQGNSA, per germline. CDR3 length equals 15 residues. V was pared by 4 bases and J by 0 bases, with 11 bases between. The DNA of the CDR3 is TGTGCCAGCAGCTCACCGGGCTTTAGCACAGATACGCAGTATTTT. It translates to CASSSPGFSTDTQYF.

J is TRBJ1-1 and V is TRBV6-1; no firm D call. Trimming removed 6 bases from V and 3 bases from J, with 14 bases in between. Germline V gene lookup returns CDR1 MNHNS and CDR2 SASEGT. The CDR3 is 14 residues long. This CDR3 reads CASRLRQADTEAFF. CDR3 nucleotide sequence: TGTGCCAGCAGACTCCGGCAAGCGGACACTGAAGCTTTCTTT.

The CDR3 sequence is CASKLSSGTHEQYF. The CDR3 nucleotides read TGCGCCAGCAAGCTCTCGAGCGGGACCCACGAGCAGTACTTC. V usage is TRBV5-1 and J usage is TRBJ2-7; TRBD2 matches 7 bases. V shed 6 bases and J 5 bases; nucleotides not matched to a gene: 11. Looked up from germline, CDR1 is SGHRS and CDR2 is YFSETQ. The CDR3 is 14 amino acids.

V is TRBV27 and J is TRBJ2-2, with 8 bases identical to TRBD1. Looked up from germline, CDR1 is MNHEY and CDR2 is SMNVEV (reference sequence). The length of the CDR3 is 17 residues. The J segment lost 1 base and the V segment lost 6 bases, leaving 10 bases of the junction unmatched. Here the CDR3 DNA reads TGTGCCAGCAGATCTCCCCCGGGACAGGTGAACACCGGGGAGCTGTTTTTT. This encodes CASRSPPGQVNTGELFF.

The rearrangement joins TRBV6-5 to TRBJ2-6; 7 bases align to TRBD2. This CDR3 has 15 amino acids. With V trimmed by 5 bases and J by 2 bases, 3 bases remained unmatched. Germline V gene data show CDR1 as MNHEY and CDR2 as SVGAGI. CDR3 region: CASSRAGAGANVLTF. The DNA for the CDR3 is TGTGCCAGCAGTCGCGCGGGGGCTGGGGCCAACGTCCTGACTTTC.

The J gene is TRBJ2-1, the V gene TRBV14; D is possibly TRBD2 (6 bases). Germline CDR1 SGHDN, CDR2 FVKESK. CDR3 size: 15 residues. Trimming took off 1 base at V and 4 bases at J, with 11 bases between the two ends. As DNA, the CDR3 is TGTGCCAGCAGCCAAGTGGCGGGAACGTACAATGAGCAGTTCTTC. Its translation is CASSQVAGTYNEQFF.

V gene TRBV11-1 combines with J gene TRBJ2-7; D call uncertain. The CDR3 is made up of 13 amino acids. Per germline, CDR1 SGHAT and CDR2 FQDESV (reference sequence). V shed 5 bases and J shed 3 bases, with 11 bases lying between them. The CDR3 region is CASSARLNYEQYF. The DNA for the CDR3 is TGTGCCAGCAGCGCCAGACTGAACTACGAGCAGTACTTC. The full variable domain, rest sourced from reference TRBV11-1 and TRBJ2-7, is EAEVAQSPRYKITEKSQAVAFWCDPISGHATLYWYRQILGQGPELLVQFQDESVVDDSQLPKDRFSAERLKGVDSTLKIQPAELGDSAMYLCASSARLNYEQYFGPGTRLTVT.

The CDR3 bases are TGTGCCAGCAGCTGGACAGTGGGGGACACCGGGGAGCTGTTTTTT. Amino acid sequence: CASSWTVGDTGELFF. The V call is TRBV11-3, the J call TRBJ2-2, with D tentatively TRBD1 (6 bases). This CDR3 comprises 15 residues. Trimming stripped 4 bases from V and 3 bases from J, with 12 bases between. Germline CDR1 reads SGHNT; CDR2 reads YENEEA.

V usage is TRBV11-2 and J usage is TRBJ1-4, with 7 bases fitting TRBD1. CDR1 is SGHAT and CDR2 is FQNNGV in the germline V gene. The length of the CDR3 is 13 residues. V lost 2 bases to trimming and J lost 10 bases; unmatched junction nucleotides: 4. The chain's CDR3 is CASSLLSGGKLFF. CDR3 coding DNA: TGTGCCAGCAGCTTACTATCAGGGGGAAAACTGTTTTTT.

The chain is built from TRBV9 and TRBJ2-5; D is uncertain. The CDR3 consists of 15 residues. The germline gives CDR1 SGDLS, CDR2 YYNGEE. Trimming took off 0 bases at V and 4 bases at J, with 13 bases between the two ends. This CDR3 reads CASSVAPHGAETQYF. The CDR3 DNA follows: TGTGCCAGCAGCGTAGCTCCTCACGGCGCAGAGACCCAGTACTTC.

V gene TRBV27 combines with J gene TRBJ2-1; D gene ambiguous. The CDR3 runs 15 residues. Trimming removed 2 bases from V and 7 bases from J, with 15 bases in between. The germline V gene encodes CDR1 MNHEY and CDR2 SMNVEV (reference sequence). CDR3 loop: CASSLALNTPNEQFF. DNA of the CDR3: TGTGCCAGCAGTTTAGCCCTCAACACCCCTAATGAGCAGTTCTTC.

The chain links TRBV27 to TRBJ2-1, with TRBD2 matching 12 bases. CDR3 length: 15 residues. Germline-derived CDR1 and CDR2 are MNHEY and SMNVEV (reference sequence). With V trimmed by 10 bases and J by 5 bases, 9 bases remained unmatched. Here the CDR3 DNA reads TGTGCCACCCAACTAGGACTAGCGGGAAACAATGAGCAGTTCTTC. Its translation is CATQLGLAGNNEQFF.

The J gene is TRBJ2-7, the V gene TRBV2; 12 nucleotides match TRBD1. This CDR3 has 15 amino acids. In germline, CDR1 is SNHLY, CDR2 FYNNEI. V gave up 4 bases and J gave up 3 bases; unmatched junction bases: 4. CDR3 region: CASSAGQGALYEQYF. The CDR3 DNA is TGTGCCAGCAGTGCGGGACAGGGGGCACTCTACGAGCAGTACTTC.

This rearrangement joins TRBV19 to TRBJ1-5, with TRBD1 matching 9 bases. Germline CDR1 and CDR2: LNHDA and SQIVND (reference sequence). This CDR3 contains 16 residues. V shed 5 bases, J shed 2 bases, and the junction held 7 bases outside the gene matches. The DNA for the CDR3 is TGTGCCAGTAGTCCACAGGACAGGGGCGGCAATCAGCCCCAGCATTTT. Protein: CASSPQDRGGNQPQHF.

The gene calls are TRBV27 and TRBJ2-1; 11 bases line up with TRBD1. This CDR3 has 15 amino acids. Germline values: CDR1 MNHEY, CDR2 SMNVEV (reference sequence). V dropped 5 bases and J dropped 10; count of bases not matched to a gene: 10. The CDR3 nucleotides read TGTGCCAGCAGTCCCCGGGACAGGGGGATCGGGGAGCAGTTCTTC. It codes for CASSPRDRGIGEQFF.

This sequence joins TRBV19 and TRBJ2-6; the D is unclear. The CDR3 totals 13 residues. Between the trimmed V and J ends, which lost 11 bases and 0 bases, there was a span of 8 bases. The germline CDR1 and CDR2 sequences are LNHDA and SQIVND (reference sequence). Here the CDR3 reads CAAKSSGANVLTF. The CDR3 nucleotides read TGTGCCGCGAAGAGCTCTGGGGCCAACGTCCTGACTTTC.

The J gene is TRBJ2-3, the V gene TRBV29-1; 8 bases map to TRBD2. V lost 6 bases, J lost 0 bases, and 20 bases stayed unmatched. The germline gives CDR1 SQVTM, CDR2 ANQGSEA. This CDR3 is 19 amino acids long. The DNA for the CDR3 is TGCAGCGTAGCCCGCGGGTTGGAGCGGGAGACGACTAGCACAGATACGCAGTATTTT. Its protein product is CSVARGLERETTSTDTQYF.

The V and J genes are TRBV11-2 and TRBJ2-7; D tentatively reads TRBD1 or TRBD2 (5 bases each). Trimming pared 7 bases from V and 3 bases from J, leaving 16 bases between. The germline CDR1 and CDR2 sequences are SGHAT and FQNNGV. This CDR3 has 14 residues. The chain's CDR3 is CASNYHGASYEQYF. CDR3 nucleotide sequence: TGTGCCAGCAATTACCACGGGGCCAGCTACGAGCAGTACTTC.